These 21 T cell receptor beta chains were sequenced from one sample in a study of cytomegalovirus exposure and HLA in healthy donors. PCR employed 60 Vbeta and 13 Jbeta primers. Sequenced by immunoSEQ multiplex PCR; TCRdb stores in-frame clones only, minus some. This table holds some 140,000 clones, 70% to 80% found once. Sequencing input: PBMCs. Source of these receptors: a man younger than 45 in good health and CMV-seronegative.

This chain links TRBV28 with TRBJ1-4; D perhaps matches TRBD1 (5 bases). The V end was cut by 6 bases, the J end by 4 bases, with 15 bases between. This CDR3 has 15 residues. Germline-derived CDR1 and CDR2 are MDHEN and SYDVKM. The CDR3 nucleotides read TGTGCCAGCAGCCTAGCTGGGGGACTTAATGAAAAACTGTTTTTT. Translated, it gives CASSLAGGLNEKLFF.

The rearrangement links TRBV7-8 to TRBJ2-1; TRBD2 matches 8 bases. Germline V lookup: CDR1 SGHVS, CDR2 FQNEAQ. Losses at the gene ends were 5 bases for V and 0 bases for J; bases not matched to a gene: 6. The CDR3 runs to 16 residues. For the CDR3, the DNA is TGTGCCAGCAGCCGGTCCGGGACTAGCTCCTACAATGAGCAGTTCTTC. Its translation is CASSRSGTSSYNEQFF.

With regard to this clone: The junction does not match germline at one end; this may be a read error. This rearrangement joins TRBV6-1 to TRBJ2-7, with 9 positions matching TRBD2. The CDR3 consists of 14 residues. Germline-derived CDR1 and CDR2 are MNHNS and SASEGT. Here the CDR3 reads CATSLAGEGYEQYF. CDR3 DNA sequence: TGTGCCACCAGTTTAGCGGGAGAGGGTTACGAGCAGTACTTC.

The DNA of the CDR3 is TGTGCCAGCAGCTCAGGACAGGGGTACTCTGGAAACACCATATATTTT. This gives the protein CASSSGQGYSGNTIYF. This sequence joins TRBV7-9 and TRBJ1-3; 9 bases fit TRBD1. This CDR3 is 16 amino acids long. The germline V gene encodes CDR1 SEHNR and CDR2 FQNEAQ (reference sequence). Trimming at V came to 4 bases and at J to 0 bases, leaving 4 bases not matched to a gene.

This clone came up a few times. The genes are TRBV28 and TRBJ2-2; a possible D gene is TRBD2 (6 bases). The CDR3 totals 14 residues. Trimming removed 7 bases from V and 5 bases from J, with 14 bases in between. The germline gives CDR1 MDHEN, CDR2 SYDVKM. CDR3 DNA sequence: TGTGCCAGCACCTGGGGCGGGAAGACCGGGGAGCTGTTTTTT. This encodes CASTWGGKTGELFF.

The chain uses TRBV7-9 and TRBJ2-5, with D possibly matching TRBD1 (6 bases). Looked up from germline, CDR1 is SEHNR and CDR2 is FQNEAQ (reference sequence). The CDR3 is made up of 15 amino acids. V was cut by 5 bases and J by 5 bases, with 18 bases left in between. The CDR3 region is CASSRYGGRGETQYF. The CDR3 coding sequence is TGTGCCAGCAGCCGCTATGGGGGTAGGGGGGAGACCCAGTACTTC.

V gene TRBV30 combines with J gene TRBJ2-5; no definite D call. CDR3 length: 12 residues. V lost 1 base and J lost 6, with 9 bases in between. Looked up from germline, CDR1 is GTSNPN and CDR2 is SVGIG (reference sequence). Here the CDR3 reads CAWSAGRQTQYF. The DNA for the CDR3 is TGTGCCTGGAGTGCAGGCAGGCAGACCCAGTACTTC.

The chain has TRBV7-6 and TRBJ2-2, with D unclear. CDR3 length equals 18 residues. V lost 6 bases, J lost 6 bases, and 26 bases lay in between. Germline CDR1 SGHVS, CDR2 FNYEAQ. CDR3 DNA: TGTGCCAGCAGTGAGGCTAGTGTAGGAGACGTCGACGCCGGGGAGCTGTTTTTT. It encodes CASSEASVGDVDAGELFF. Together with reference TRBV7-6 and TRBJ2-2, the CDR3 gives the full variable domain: GAGVSQSPRYKVTKRGQDVALRCDPISGHVSLYWYRQALGQGPEFLTYFNYEAQQDKSGLPNDRFSAERPEGSISTLTIQRTEQRDSAMYRCASSEASVGDVDAGELFFGEGSRLTVL.

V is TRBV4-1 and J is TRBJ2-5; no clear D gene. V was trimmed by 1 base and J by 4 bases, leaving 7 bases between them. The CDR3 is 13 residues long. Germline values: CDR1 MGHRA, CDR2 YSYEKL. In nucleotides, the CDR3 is TGCGCCAGCAGCCAAGGTCTAGGAGAGACCCAGTACTTC. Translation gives CASSQGLGETQYF.

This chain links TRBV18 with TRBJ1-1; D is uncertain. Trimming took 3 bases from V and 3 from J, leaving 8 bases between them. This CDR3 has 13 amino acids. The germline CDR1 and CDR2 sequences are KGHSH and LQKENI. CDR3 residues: CASSPRVDTEAFF. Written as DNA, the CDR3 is TGTGCCAGCTCACCCCGGGTGGACACTGAAGCTTTCTTT.

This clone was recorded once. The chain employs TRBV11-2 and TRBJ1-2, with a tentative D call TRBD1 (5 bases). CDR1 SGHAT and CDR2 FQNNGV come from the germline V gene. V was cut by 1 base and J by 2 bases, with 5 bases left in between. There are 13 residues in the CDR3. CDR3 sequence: CASSLGQNYGYTF. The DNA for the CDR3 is TGTGCCAGCAGCTTAGGACAGAACTATGGCTACACCTTC.

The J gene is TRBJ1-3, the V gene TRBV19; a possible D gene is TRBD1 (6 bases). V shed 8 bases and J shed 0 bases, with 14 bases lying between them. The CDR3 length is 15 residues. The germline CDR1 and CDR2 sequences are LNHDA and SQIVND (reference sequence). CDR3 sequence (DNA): TGTGCCAGTCGGAAGGGGGACTACTCTGGAAACACCATATATTTT. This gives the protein CASRKGDYSGNTIYF.

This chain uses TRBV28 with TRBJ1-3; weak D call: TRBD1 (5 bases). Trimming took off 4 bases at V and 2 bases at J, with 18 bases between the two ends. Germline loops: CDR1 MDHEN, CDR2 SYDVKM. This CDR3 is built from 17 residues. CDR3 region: CASSSTWGDGAGNTIYF. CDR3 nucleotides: TGTGCCAGCAGTTCCACCTGGGGGGATGGGGCTGGAAACACCATATATTTT.

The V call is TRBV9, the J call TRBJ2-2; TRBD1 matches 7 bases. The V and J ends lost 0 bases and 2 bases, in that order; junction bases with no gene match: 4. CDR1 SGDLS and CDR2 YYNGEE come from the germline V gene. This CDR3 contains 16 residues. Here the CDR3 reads CASSVGRDRNTGELFF. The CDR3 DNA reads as TGTGCCAGCAGCGTAGGACGGGACAGAAACACCGGGGAGCTGTTTTTT.

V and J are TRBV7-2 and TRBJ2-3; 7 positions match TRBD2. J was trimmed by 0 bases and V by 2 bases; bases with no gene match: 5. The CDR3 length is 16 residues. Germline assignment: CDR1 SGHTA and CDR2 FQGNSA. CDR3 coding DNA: TGTGCCAGCAGCTTAACCGGGAGGAGTAGCACAGATACGCAGTATTTT. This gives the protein CASSLTGRSSTDTQYF.

This CDR3 is CASSSSLAGEEEQYF. CDR3 DNA: TGTGCCAGTAGTAGTTCCCTAGCGGGAGAGGAGGAGCAGTACTTC. The chain uses TRBV19 and TRBJ2-7, with 10 bases lining up with TRBD2. Germline CDR1 reads LNHDA; CDR2 reads SQIVND (reference sequence). The CDR3 has 15 residues. J lost 7 bases, V lost 4 bases, and 10 bases had no gene match.

CDR3 region: CACQGWLATEAFF. Here the CDR3 DNA reads TGTGCCTGCCAGGGGTGGTTGGCCACTGAAGCTTTCTTT. The rearrangement joins TRBV30 to TRBJ1-1, with D possibly being TRBD1 (6 bases). CDR1 and CDR2 from the germline V gene are GTSNPN and SVGIG (reference sequence). V gave up 6 bases and J gave up 4 bases, with 15 bases separating them. The CDR3 is 13 amino acids.

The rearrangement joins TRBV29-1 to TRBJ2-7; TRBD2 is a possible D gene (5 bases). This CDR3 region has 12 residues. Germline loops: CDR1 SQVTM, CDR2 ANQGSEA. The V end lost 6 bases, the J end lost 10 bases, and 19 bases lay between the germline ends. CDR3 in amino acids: CSVAGRVTNQYF. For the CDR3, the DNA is TGCAGCGTGGCGGGTCGGGTTACGAACCAGTACTTC.

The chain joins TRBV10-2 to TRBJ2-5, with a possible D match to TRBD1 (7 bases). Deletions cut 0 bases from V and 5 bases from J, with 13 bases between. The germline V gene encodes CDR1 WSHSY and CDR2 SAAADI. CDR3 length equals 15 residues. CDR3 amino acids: CASSESEGAVETQYF. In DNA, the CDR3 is TGCGCCAGCAGTGAGTCGGAGGGGGCTGTCGAGACCCAGTACTTC.

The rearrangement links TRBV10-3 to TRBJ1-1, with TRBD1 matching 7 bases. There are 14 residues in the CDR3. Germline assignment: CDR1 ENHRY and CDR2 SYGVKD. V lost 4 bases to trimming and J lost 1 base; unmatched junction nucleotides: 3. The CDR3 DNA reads TGTGCCATCAGTGTAGACAGGGCGAACACTGAAGCTTTCTTT. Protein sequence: CAISVDRANTEAFF.

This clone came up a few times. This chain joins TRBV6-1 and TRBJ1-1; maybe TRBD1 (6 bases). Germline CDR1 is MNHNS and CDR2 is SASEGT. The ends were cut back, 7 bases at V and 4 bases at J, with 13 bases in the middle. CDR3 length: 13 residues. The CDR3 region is CASTYRAITEAFF. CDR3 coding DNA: TGTGCCAGCACTTACAGGGCGATCACTGAAGCTTTCTTT.